The 29 T cell receptor beta chains reported below all come from one sample, sequenced in a study of CD8+ T cells in alopecia areata (dated by TCRdb to the late 2010s). Library creation used the immunoSEQ multiplex PCR assay. RNA was extracted from all samples and reverse transcribed into cDNA as template for TCR sequencing. In its TCRdb copy, this immuneACCESS table keeps in-frame sequences only and misses some clones. Where compared with another copy, unresolved V genes explain less than half of these, and the others have no known cause. This sample gives around 200,000 clones in total; 50% to 75% of them show up just once. Together, the top ten hold 4% to 4.5% of the sample. The sample's time point label, decoded: more than three weeks on oral tofacitinib. The treatment or condition tag for this specimen amounts to: oral pan-JAK inhibitor, 5-10 mg twice daily. Sequences were derived from CD4+ T cells sorted from blood, sampled at week 4, from a patient treated with tofacitinib. The receptors derive from a human donor with alopecia areata.

The genes are TRBV30 and TRBJ2-7, with D possibly matching TRBD1 (6 bases). CDR1 and CDR2 (germline): GTSNPN, SVGIG (reference sequence). V gave up 2 bases and J gave up 0 bases, with 11 bases separating them. CDR3 length: 14 residues. The CDR3 DNA reads as TGTGCCTGGAGTAGGGACACAATCTCCTACGAGCAGTACTTC. Translated: CAWSRDTISYEQYF.

The rearrangement joins TRBV29-1 to TRBJ2-5; D may be TRBD2 (6 bases). The V end was cut by 7 bases, the J end by 11 bases, with 17 bases between. The CDR3 runs 11 residues. Germline CDR1 and CDR2: SQVTM and ANQGSEA. The CDR3 region has the DNA TGCAGCGCCTTGACGACTAGTATTCAGTACTTC. This sequence encodes CSALTTSIQYF.

The chain couples TRBV7-8 to TRBJ2-7; 11 bases agree with TRBD2. The germline V gene encodes CDR1 SGHVS and CDR2 FQNEAQ. There are 14 residues in the CDR3. J lost 4 bases, V lost 5 bases, and 4 bases had no gene match. In nucleotides, the CDR3 is TGTGCCAGCAGCAAAACTAGCGGGGGATACGAGCAGTACTTC. The encoded protein is CASSKTSGGYEQYF.

The chain uses TRBV30 and TRBJ2-1, with 7 bases matching TRBD2. This CDR3 has 14 residues. Germline trimming cut 0 bases from V and 8 bases from J; bases unmatched to any gene: 7. Germline CDR1 GTSNPN, CDR2 SVGIG (reference sequence). The CDR3 coding sequence is TGTGCCTGGAGTGTATGGGCGGGGAGGGATGAGCAGTTCTTC. It yields the protein CAWSVWAGRDEQFF.

The chain combines TRBV19 with TRBJ1-2, with D possibly being TRBD1 (6 bases). Per the germline V gene, CDR1 is LNHDA and CDR2 is SQIVND (reference sequence). V lost 6 bases and J 3 bases, leaving 23 bases between the germline ends. The CDR3 is 17 amino acids. The CDR3 DNA reads TGTGCCAGTAGAAGACAGGCGATCTCCATCTTTGACTATGGCTACACCTTC. Translating it yields CASRRQAISIFDYGYTF.

This chain joins TRBV29-1 and TRBJ2-5; unclear D gene. Germline V gene lookup returns CDR1 SQVTM and CDR2 ANQGSEA. Deletions cut 4 bases from V and 1 base from J, with 7 bases between. The CDR3 totals 12 residues. The CDR3 loop reads CSVARAQETQYF. CDR3 in DNA: TGCAGCGTTGCAAGAGCCCAAGAGACCCAGTACTTC.

The chain is built from TRBV7-9 and TRBJ1-6; 8 bases fit TRBD1. Per the germline V gene, CDR1 is SEHNR and CDR2 is FQNEAQ (reference sequence). V dropped 7 bases and J dropped 6; count of bases not matched to a gene: 5. This CDR3 spans 14 amino acids. CDR3 nucleotide sequence: TGTGCCAGCAATAGAGGACAGGGTAATTCACCCCTCCACTTT. This gives the protein CASNRGQGNSPLHF.

The V and J genes are TRBV25-1 and TRBJ2-7; either TRBD1 or TRBD2 may fit D (5 bases each). The last part of the DNA fits TRBJ2-5 better; the J call may be wrong. The CDR3 has 17 amino acids. The germline V gene encodes CDR1 MGHDK and CDR2 SYGVNS. The CDR3 sequence: CASSEYEGRAYQETQYF. CDR3 sequence (DNA): TGTGCCAGCAGTGAATATGAGGGCAGGGCATACCAAGAGACCCAGTACTTC.

V is TRBV9 and J is TRBJ2-2; D might be TRBD1 (6 bases). This CDR3 has 13 residues. CDR1 is SGDLS, CDR2 YYNGEE, per germline. The V end lost 7 bases, the J end lost 1 base, and 8 bases lay between the germline ends. CDR3 DNA: TGTGCCAGCGGCAGGGGGAACACCGGGGAGCTGTTTTTT. This encodes CASGRGNTGELFF.

The chain joins TRBV29-1 to TRBJ2-3; 13 bases fit TRBD2. CDR3 length equals 14 residues. Germline trimming cut 7 bases from V and 3 bases from J; bases unmatched to any gene: 4. Germline V lookup: CDR1 SQVTM, CDR2 ANQGSEA. Here the CDR3 DNA reads TGCAGCGCACGGACTAGCGGGGGAACAGATACGCAGTATTTT. Protein sequence: CSARTSGGTDTQYF.

V and J are TRBV10-3 and TRBJ2-5; tentatively, D is TRBD2 (5 bases). This CDR3 has 15 amino acids. Germline assignment: CDR1 ENHRY and CDR2 SYGVKD. Trimming took off 9 bases at V and 0 bases at J, with 17 bases between the two ends. This CDR3 reads CAIYLGVEDQETQYF. CDR3 nucleotide sequence: TGTGCCATATACCTCGGGGTGGAGGACCAAGAGACCCAGTACTTC.

In this sample, this clone turned up once. The V and J genes are TRBV2 and TRBJ2-7, with 7 positions matching TRBD1. The CDR3 spans 14 residues. Germline V gene data show CDR1 as SNHLY and CDR2 as FYNNEI. J was trimmed by 0 bases and V by 6 bases; bases with no gene match: 5. CDR3 DNA: TGTGCCAGCAGACTACAGGGGTTCTCCTACGAGCAGTACTTC. This codes for CASRLQGFSYEQYF.

A few counts support this clone. The J gene is TRBJ1-5, the V gene TRBV20-1; D uncertain. The CDR3 length is 11 residues. Per germline, CDR1 DFQATT and CDR2 SNEGSKA (reference sequence). The V end lost 3 bases, the J end lost 9 bases, and 9 bases lay between the germline ends. CDR3 sequence: CSARTEGPQHF. In DNA form, the CDR3 reads TGCAGTGCTAGGACGGAGGGGCCCCAGCATTTT.

This clone occurred once. The V gene is TRBV29-1, the J gene TRBJ2-3; no clear D. This CDR3 contains 14 residues. The ends were cut back, 0 bases at V and 2 bases at J, with 9 bases in the middle. Germline-derived CDR1 and CDR2 are SQVTM and ANQGSEA. The CDR3 DNA sequence: TGCAGCGTTGAAGAGGGCAGAGACACAGATACGCAGTATTTT. As protein: CSVEEGRDTDTQYF.

V usage is TRBV30 and J usage is TRBJ2-7; no firm D call. V lost 1 base to trimming and J lost 3 bases, with 13 bases between them. CDR3 length: 14 amino acids. Germline CDR1 reads GTSNPN; CDR2 reads SVGIG (reference sequence). The CDR3 loop is CAWSEGGSLYEQYF. The CDR3 DNA reads as TGTGCCTGGAGTGAGGGCGGCAGCCTCTACGAGCAGTACTTC.

This chain links TRBV2 with TRBJ2-3, with D possibly matching TRBD2 (5 bases). The germline gives CDR1 SNHLY, CDR2 FYNNEI. V lost 6 bases to trimming and J lost 2 bases, with 9 bases between them. The CDR3 has 13 residues. Here the CDR3 reads CASRPSPTDTQYF. CDR3 nucleotides: TGTGCCAGCAGGCCTAGCCCCACAGATACGCAGTATTTT.

Notes on this clone: Additional DNA sequences in this sample encode the identical CDR3. This chain links TRBV6-5 with TRBJ1-2; a weak D match, TRBD1 (6 bases). Germline V gives CDR1 MNHEY, CDR2 SVGAGI. The germline V and J ends were trimmed by 0 bases and 8 bases, with 10 bases remaining between them. There are 13 residues in the CDR3. DNA of the CDR3: TGTGCCAGCAGTTACTCGGACAGAGGAGGCTACACCTTC. Residues: CASSYSDRGGYTF.

V and J are TRBV7-2 and TRBJ1-6, with 9 nucleotides matching TRBD1. The CDR3 contains 17 residues. J lost 10 bases, V lost 4 bases, and 14 bases had no gene match. The germline CDR1 and CDR2 sequences are SGHTA and FQGNSA. The CDR3 DNA is TGTGCCAGCAGCTCCCTGGGACAGGGCACGGTGGGCTCACCCCTCCACTTT. Its translation: CASSSLGQGTVGSPLHF.

This clone has just one count. This chain connects TRBV5-1 to TRBJ1-3; D uncertain. CDR3 length: 14 residues. Trimming pared 2 bases from V and 1 base from J, leaving 7 bases between. Germline V gene lookup returns CDR1 SGHRS and CDR2 YFSETQ. The CDR3 reads CASSFQGSGNTIYF. DNA of the CDR3: TGCGCCAGCAGCTTCCAAGGGTCTGGAAACACCATATATTTT.

The gene calls are TRBV5-6 and TRBJ2-1; a weak D match, TRBD2 (6 bases). Trimming pared 3 bases from V and 4 bases from J, leaving 26 bases between. There are 19 residues in the CDR3. Germline CDR1 reads SGHDT; CDR2 reads YYEEEE. The CDR3 loop reads CASSSGGETAVLPYNEQFF. The CDR3 DNA follows: TGTGCCAGCAGCTCCGGAGGGGAGACAGCTGTTCTACCGTACAATGAGCAGTTCTTC.

The rearrangement uses TRBV5-6 and TRBJ1-1; TRBD1 is a possible D gene (6 bases). Germline V gene lookup returns CDR1 SGHDT and CDR2 YYEEEE. This CDR3 comprises 17 residues. V was trimmed by 0 bases and J by 3 bases, leaving 18 bases between them. The CDR3 region has the DNA TGTGCCAGCAGCTTGGTTAGGGGGTGGAGTTCGGACACTGAAGCTTTCTTT. Protein: CASSLVRGWSSDTEAFF. The full variable domain, its missing parts supplied by reference TRBV5-6 and TRBJ1-1, is DAGVTQSPTHLIKTRGQQVTLRCSPKSGHDTVSWYQQALGQGPQFIFQYYEEEERQRGNFPDRFSGHQFPNYSSELNVNALLLGDSALYLCASSLVRGWSSDTEAFFGQGTRLTVV.

J is TRBJ1-1 and V is TRBV29-1; D is undetermined. CDR1 SQVTM and CDR2 ANQGSEA come from the germline V gene. This CDR3 contains 14 residues. Trimming took 4 bases from V and 3 from J, leaving 15 bases between them. The CDR3, as DNA: TGCAGCGTTGCCCGGGGTATTGGTGACACTGAAGCTTTCTTT. It translates to CSVARGIGDTEAFF.

The CDR3 sequence: CAISKIPPGLGNTGELFF. The CDR3 DNA reads as TGTGCCATCAGTAAAATCCCCCCGGGACTAGGAAACACCGGGGAGCTGTTTTTT. This chain uses TRBV10-3 with TRBJ2-2; 8 bases line up with TRBD2. J gave up 2 bases and V 5 bases, and 13 bases lay outside the gene matches. Germline lookup yields CDR1 ENHRY and CDR2 SYGVKD. CDR3 length: 18 residues.

CDR3 coding DNA: TGTGCCAGCAGCCTCAACAGGGGGTTTATGAACACTGAAGCTTTCTTT. Its translation: CASSLNRGFMNTEAFF. The J gene is TRBJ1-1, the V gene TRBV14; 8 nucleotides match TRBD1. The CDR3 is 16 residues long. Germline values: CDR1 SGHDN, CDR2 FVKESK. Trimming removed 4 bases from V and 0 bases from J; junction bases left unmatched: 7.

CDR3 sequence reads: CASSGGQGDYGYTF. The CDR3 DNA follows: TGTGCCAGCAGCGGGGGACAGGGGGACTATGGCTACACCTTC. V and J are TRBV13 and TRBJ1-2, with 11 positions matching TRBD1. Germline V gene sequence: CDR1 PRHDT, CDR2 FYEKMQ (reference sequence). The CDR3 runs 14 residues. The V gene end was trimmed by 5 bases and the J gene end by 3 bases; junction bases not matched to a gene: 2.

To note about this clone: This sample also contains other DNA sequences that code for the same CDR3. The chain combines TRBV11-2 with TRBJ2-3; D is possibly TRBD1 (6 bases). CDR1 and CDR2 from the germline V gene are SGHAT and FQNNGV. The V and J ends lost 1 base and 0 bases respectively, with 8 bases between them. This CDR3 has 15 amino acids. The CDR3: CASSLAGASTDTQYF. The CDR3 coding sequence is TGTGCCAGCAGCTTAGCAGGGGCCAGCACAGATACGCAGTATTTT.

The J gene is TRBJ1-5, the V gene TRBV7-2; the D is unclear. The CDR3 contains 14 residues. Germline CDR1 and CDR2: SGHTA and FQGNSA. Trimming cost V 1 base and J 5 bases, with 9 bases left between them. This CDR3 is CASSLGKRDQPQHF. For the CDR3, the DNA is TGTGCCAGCAGCTTAGGTAAACGAGATCAGCCCCAGCATTTT.

The genes are TRBV2 and TRBJ2-7, with a tentative D call TRBD2 (6 bases). Germline loops: CDR1 SNHLY, CDR2 FYNNEI. CDR3 length: 14 amino acids. Trimming removed 5 bases at V and 5 bases at J, with 16 bases between. The CDR3 DNA sequence: TGTGCCAGCAGTTTGACTAGGGCTTACGACGAGCAGTACTTC. As protein: CASSLTRAYDEQYF.

Worth noting for this clone: Other nucleotide sequences in the sample specify the same CDR3. The V gene is TRBV30, the J gene TRBJ2-3; no clear D gene. The CDR3 consists of 11 residues. The germline V gene encodes CDR1 GTSNPN and CDR2 SVGIG (reference sequence). V lost 0 bases and J 6 bases, leaving 4 bases between the germline ends. The CDR3 loop reads CAWSVLDTQYF. For the CDR3, the DNA is TGTGCCTGGAGTGTATTGGATACGCAGTATTTT. The full variable domain, completed using reference TRBV30 and TRBJ2-3, is SQTIHQWPATLVQPVGSPLSLECTVEGTSNPNLYWYRQAAGRGLQLLFYSVGIGQISSEVPQNLSASRPQDRQFILSSKKLLLSDSGFYLCAWSVLDTQYFGPGTRLTVL.